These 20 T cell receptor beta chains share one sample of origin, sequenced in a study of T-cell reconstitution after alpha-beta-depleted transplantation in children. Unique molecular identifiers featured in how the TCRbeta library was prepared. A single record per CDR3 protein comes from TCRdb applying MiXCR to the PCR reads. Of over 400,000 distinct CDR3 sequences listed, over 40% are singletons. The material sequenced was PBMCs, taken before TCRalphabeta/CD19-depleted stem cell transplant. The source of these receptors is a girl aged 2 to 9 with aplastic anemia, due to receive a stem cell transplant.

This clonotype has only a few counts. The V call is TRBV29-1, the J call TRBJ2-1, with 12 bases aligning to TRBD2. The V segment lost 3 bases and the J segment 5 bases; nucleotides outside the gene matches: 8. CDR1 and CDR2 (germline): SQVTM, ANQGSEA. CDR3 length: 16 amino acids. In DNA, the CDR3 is TGCAGCGTTGAGGGGCTAGCGGGGGGGCCTAACAATGAGCAGTTCTTC. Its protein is CSVEGLAGGPNNEQFF.

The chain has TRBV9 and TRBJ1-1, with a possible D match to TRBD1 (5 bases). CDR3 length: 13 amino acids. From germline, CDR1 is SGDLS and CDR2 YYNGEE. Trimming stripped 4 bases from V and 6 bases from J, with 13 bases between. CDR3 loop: CASSPSGGPEAFF. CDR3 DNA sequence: TGTGCCAGCAGCCCTAGCGGGGGTCCTGAAGCTTTCTTT. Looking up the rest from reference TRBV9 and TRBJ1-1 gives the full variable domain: DSGVTQTPKHLITATGQRVTLRCSPRSGDLSVYWYQQSLDQGLQFLIQYYNGEERAKGNILERFSAQQFPDLHSELNLSSLELGDSALYFCASSPSGGPEAFFGQGTRLTVV.

The CDR3 reads CASSYSGGPFNEQFF. The CDR3 region has the DNA TGCGCCAGCAGTTATAGCGGGGGGCCTTTCAATGAGCAGTTCTTC. The V call is TRBV5-1, the J call TRBJ2-1, with 10 positions matching TRBD2. CDR1 and CDR2 from the germline V gene are SGHRS and YFSETQ. This CDR3 has 15 amino acids. With 5 bases clipped from V and 6 bases from J, the junction kept 8 bases outside the gene matches.

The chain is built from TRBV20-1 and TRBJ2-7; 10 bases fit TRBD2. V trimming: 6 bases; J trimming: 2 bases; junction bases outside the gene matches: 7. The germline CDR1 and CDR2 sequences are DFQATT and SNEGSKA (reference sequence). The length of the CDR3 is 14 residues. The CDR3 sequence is CSANSGGPTYEQYF. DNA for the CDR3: TGCAGTGCCAATAGCGGGGGGCCGACCTACGAGCAGTACTTC.

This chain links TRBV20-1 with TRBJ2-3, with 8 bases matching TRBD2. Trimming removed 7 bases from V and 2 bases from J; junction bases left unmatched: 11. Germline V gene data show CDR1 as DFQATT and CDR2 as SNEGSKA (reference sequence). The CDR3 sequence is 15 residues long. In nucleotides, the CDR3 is TGCAGTGGCCCGACTCGCGGGGGGCCCACAGATACGCAGTATTTT. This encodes CSGPTRGGPTDTQYF.

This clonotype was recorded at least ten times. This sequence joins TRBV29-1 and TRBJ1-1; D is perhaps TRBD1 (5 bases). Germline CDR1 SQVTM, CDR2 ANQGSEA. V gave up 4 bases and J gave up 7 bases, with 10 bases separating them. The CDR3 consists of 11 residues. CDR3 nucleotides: TGCAGCGTTGTGTCGGGGGTTGAAGCTTTCTTT. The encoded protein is CSVVSGVEAFF.

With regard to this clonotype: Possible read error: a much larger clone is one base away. The CDR3 nucleotides are TGCAGTACCCAGGGCACTTACAATGAGCAGTTCTTC. Residues: CSTQGTYNEQFF. The V and J genes are TRBV20-1 and TRBJ2-1; possible D gene TRBD1, 5 bases. Germline V CDR1 and CDR2: DFQATT, SNEGSKA (reference sequence). The CDR3 has 12 residues. V was shortened by 8 bases and J by 4 bases, with 12 bases between the two germline ends.

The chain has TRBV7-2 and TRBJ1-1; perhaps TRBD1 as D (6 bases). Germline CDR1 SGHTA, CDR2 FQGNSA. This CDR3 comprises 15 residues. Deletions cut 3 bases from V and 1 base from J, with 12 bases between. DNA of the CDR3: TGTGCCAGCAGCTTGTCAGGGGCGCCGAACACTGAAGCTTTCTTT. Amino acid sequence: CASSLSGAPNTEAFF.

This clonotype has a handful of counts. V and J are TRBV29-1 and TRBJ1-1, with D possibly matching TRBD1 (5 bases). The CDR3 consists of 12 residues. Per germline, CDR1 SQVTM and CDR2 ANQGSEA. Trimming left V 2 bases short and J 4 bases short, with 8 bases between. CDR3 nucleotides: TGCAGCGTTGAACCAGGGAGCACTGAAGCTTTCTTT. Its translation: CSVEPGSTEAFF.

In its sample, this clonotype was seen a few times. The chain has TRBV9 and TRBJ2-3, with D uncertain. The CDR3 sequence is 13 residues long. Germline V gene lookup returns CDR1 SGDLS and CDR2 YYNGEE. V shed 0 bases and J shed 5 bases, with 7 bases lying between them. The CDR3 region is CASSVGIRDTQYF. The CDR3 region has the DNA TGTGCCAGCAGCGTAGGGATAAGAGATACGCAGTATTTT.

The CDR3 is CASSREGTGAREQYF. Here the CDR3 DNA reads TGCGCCAGCAGTCGGGAAGGGACAGGGGCCCGCGAGCAGTACTTC. This chain uses TRBV4-1 with TRBJ2-7; TRBD1 matches at 10 bases. V shed 6 bases and J 6 bases; nucleotides not matched to a gene: 11. The CDR3 sequence is 15 residues long. Germline V gene sequence: CDR1 MGHRA, CDR2 YSYEKL.

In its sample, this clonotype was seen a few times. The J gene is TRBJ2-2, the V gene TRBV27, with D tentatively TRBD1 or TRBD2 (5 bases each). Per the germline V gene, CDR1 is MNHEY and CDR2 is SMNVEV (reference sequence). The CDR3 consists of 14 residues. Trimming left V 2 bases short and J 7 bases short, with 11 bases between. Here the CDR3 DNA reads TGTGCCAGCAGTTTACAGGGTCGGGGCGGGGAGCTGTTTTTT. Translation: CASSLQGRGGELFF.

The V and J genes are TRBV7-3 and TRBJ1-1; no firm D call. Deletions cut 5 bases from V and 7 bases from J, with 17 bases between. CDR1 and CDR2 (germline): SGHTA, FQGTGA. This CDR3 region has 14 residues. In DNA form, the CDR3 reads TGTGCCAGCAGCCCCGGATGGGGAGCAGGTGAAGCTTTCTTT. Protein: CASSPGWGAGEAFF.

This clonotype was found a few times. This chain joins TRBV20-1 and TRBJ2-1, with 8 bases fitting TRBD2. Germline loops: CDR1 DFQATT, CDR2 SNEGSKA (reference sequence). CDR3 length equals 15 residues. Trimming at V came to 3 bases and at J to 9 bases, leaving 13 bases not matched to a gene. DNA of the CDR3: TGCAGTGCTAGTACTGGTCGAGCGGGAGTGGCTGAGCAGTTCTTC. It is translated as CSASTGRAGVAEQFF.

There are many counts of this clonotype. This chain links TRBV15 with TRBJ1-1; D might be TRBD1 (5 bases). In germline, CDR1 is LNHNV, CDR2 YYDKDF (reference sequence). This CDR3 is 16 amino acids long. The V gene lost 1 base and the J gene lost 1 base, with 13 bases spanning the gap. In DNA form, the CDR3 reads TGTGCCACCAGCAGAGGGGACGTCCAGTCGAACACTGAAGCTTTCTTT. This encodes CATSRGDVQSNTEAFF.

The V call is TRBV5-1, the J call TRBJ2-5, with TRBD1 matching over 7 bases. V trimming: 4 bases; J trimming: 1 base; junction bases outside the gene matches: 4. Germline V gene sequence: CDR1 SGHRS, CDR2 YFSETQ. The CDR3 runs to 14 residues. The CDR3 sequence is CASSAGDSQETQYF. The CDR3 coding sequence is TGCGCCAGCAGCGCAGGGGACAGCCAAGAGACCCAGTACTTC. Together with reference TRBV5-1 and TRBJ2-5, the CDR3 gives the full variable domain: KAGVTQTPRYLIKTRGQQVTLSCSPISGHRSVSWYQQTPGQGLQFLFEYFSETQRNKGNFPGRFSGRQFSNSRSEMNVSTLELGDSALYLCASSAGDSQETQYFGPGTRLLVL.

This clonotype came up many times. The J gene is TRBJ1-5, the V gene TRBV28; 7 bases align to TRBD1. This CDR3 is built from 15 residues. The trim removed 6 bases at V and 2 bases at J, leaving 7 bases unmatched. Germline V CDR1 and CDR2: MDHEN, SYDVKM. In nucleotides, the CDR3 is TGTGCCAGCAGGGAACAGGGGTCCGGCAATCAGCCCCAGCATTTT. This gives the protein CASREQGSGNQPQHF.

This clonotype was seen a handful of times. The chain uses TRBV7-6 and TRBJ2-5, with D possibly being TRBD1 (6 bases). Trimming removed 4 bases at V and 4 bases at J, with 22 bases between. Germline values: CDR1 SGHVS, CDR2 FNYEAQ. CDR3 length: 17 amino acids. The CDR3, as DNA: TGTGCCAGCAGCTCCGGCTACAGGGCGAAGGAGAGAGAGACCCAGTACTTC. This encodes CASSSGYRAKERETQYF.

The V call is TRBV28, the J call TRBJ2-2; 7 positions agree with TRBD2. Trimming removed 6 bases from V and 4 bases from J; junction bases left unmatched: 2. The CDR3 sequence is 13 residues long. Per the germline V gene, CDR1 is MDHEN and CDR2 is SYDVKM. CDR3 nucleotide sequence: TGTGCCAGCAGGCCGGGGGGCACCGGGGAGCTGTTTTTT. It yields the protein CASRPGGTGELFF.

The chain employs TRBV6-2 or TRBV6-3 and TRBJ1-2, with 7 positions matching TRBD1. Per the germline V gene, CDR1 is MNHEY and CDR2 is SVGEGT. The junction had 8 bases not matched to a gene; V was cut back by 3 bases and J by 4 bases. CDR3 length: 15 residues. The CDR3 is CASSYSGQAVYGYTF. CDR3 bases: TGTGCCAGCAGTTATTCCGGACAGGCGGTCTATGGCTACACCTTC.